The 19 T cell receptor beta chains listed next were all sequenced from one sample in a study of T cell repertoires in ileal Crohn's disease (dated 2019 in TCRdb). The library was generated by the immunoSEQ multiplex PCR assay. The immuneACCESS repertoire file appears here via TCRdb, limited to in-frame rearrangements. These files lack a portion of the clones; in checked studies, under half of the deficit traces to unresolved V genes, and the cause of the others is not known. This sample holds 55,000 to 65,000 clones; approximately 91% were observed only once. The top ten clonotypes cover roughly 1.9% of the sample. Per the publication, the time point label means: neoterminal ileum biopsy at postoperative endoscopy, about 6 months after surgery. The sequenced material came from ileal tissue. These receptors were collected from an adult with Crohn's disease.

As regards this clone: The junction does not match germline at one end; this may be a read error. V and J are TRBV7-2 and TRBJ2-1; D not resolved. Germline lookup yields CDR1 SGHTA and CDR2 FQGNSA. There are 17 residues in the CDR3. The DNA of the CDR3 is TGTGCCAGCAGCTTCGGTGGAACAGTAGTCTCCCACAATGAGCAGTTCTTC. Protein product: CASSFGGTVVSHNEQFF.

This chain joins TRBV5-1 and TRBJ1-1, with D maybe TRBD1 (5 bases). CDR1 and CDR2 (germline): SGHRS, YFSETQ. The germline V and J ends were trimmed by 4 bases and 4 bases, with 17 bases remaining between them. The CDR3 extends over 15 amino acids. CDR3: CASSLGRLGGTEAFF. DNA of the CDR3: TGCGCCAGCAGCCTGGGACGCCTCGGGGGCACTGAAGCTTTCTTT.

V usage is TRBV19 and J usage is TRBJ2-5; perhaps TRBD2 as D (5 bases). With 5 bases removed from V and 4 bases from J, the gap between germline ends came to 20 bases. Germline V gene sequence: CDR1 LNHDA, CDR2 SQIVND (reference sequence). This CDR3 has 16 amino acids. The CDR3 region has the DNA TGTGCCAGTAGTTCCAAGGGCCTCAGTGAGGGAGAGACCCAGTACTTC. This codes for CASSSKGLSEGETQYF.

The V and J genes are TRBV7-9 and TRBJ1-3, with 9 bases fitting TRBD1. This CDR3 contains 17 residues. With V trimmed by 3 bases and J by 3 bases, 9 bases remained unmatched. Germline-derived CDR1 and CDR2 are SEHNR and FQNEAQ (reference sequence). CDR3 sequence (DNA): TGTGCCAGCAGCTTCCCGGGACAGGGAACTTTTGGAAACACCATATATTTT. This gives the protein CASSFPGQGTFGNTIYF. The whole variable domain, filled in from reference TRBV7-9 and TRBJ1-3, reads DTGVSQNPRHKITKRGQNVTFRCDPISEHNRLYWYRQTLGQGPEFLTYFQNEAQLEKSRLLSDRFSAERPKGSFSTLEIQRTEQGDSAMYLCASSFPGQGTFGNTIYFGEGSWLTVV.

The chain joins TRBV4-2 to TRBJ2-2; the match to TRBD2 covers 14 bases. V lost 2 bases to trimming and J lost 3 bases; unmatched junction nucleotides: 5. The CDR3 loop spans 18 amino acids. Germline CDR1 reads LGHNA; CDR2 reads YNFKEQ. CDR3 DNA: TGTGCCAGCAGCCAACACCCGGGACTAGCGGGAGACACCGGGGAGCTGTTTTTT. The encoded protein is CASSQHPGLAGDTGELFF.

The chain joins TRBV7-2 to TRBJ2-3; D ambiguous. V was clipped by 3 bases and J by 4 bases, with 2 bases between them. Germline-derived CDR1 and CDR2 are SGHTA and FQGNSA. The CDR3 totals 11 residues. This CDR3 is CASSFADTQYF. In nucleotides, the CDR3 is TGTGCCAGCAGCTTCGCAGATACGCAGTATTTT. Based on the CDR3 plus reference TRBV7-2 and TRBJ2-3, the full variable domain is GAGVSQSPSNKVTEKGKDVELRCDPISGHTALYWYRQSLGQGLEFLIYFQGNSAPDKSGLPSDRFSAERTGGSVSTLTIQRTQQEDSAVYLCASSFADTQYFGPGTRLTVL.

V gene TRBV7-2 combines with J gene TRBJ2-2; TRBD2 matches at 9 bases. The J segment lost 4 bases and the V segment lost 6 bases, leaving 9 bases of the junction unmatched. There are 16 residues in the CDR3. Germline V gives CDR1 SGHTA, CDR2 FQGNSA. CDR3 DNA sequence: TGTGCCAGCAGATTACCGGGACTAGCCTCCACCGGGGAGCTGTTTTTT. This sequence encodes CASRLPGLASTGELFF.

This chain uses TRBV29-1 with TRBJ2-3; TRBD1 matches 7 bases. CDR3 length: 14 amino acids. In germline, CDR1 is SQVTM, CDR2 ANQGSEA. The V segment lost 3 bases and the J segment 4 bases; nucleotides outside the gene matches: 7. CDR3: CSVDRQGEADTQYF. As DNA, the CDR3 is TGCAGCGTTGATCGACAGGGAGAGGCAGATACGCAGTATTTT.

V usage is TRBV19 and J usage is TRBJ1-4, with D perhaps TRBD1 (6 bases). There are 15 residues in the CDR3. In germline, CDR1 is LNHDA, CDR2 SQIVND (reference sequence). With 5 bases removed from V and 4 bases from J, the gap between germline ends came to 14 bases. CDR3 loop: CASSPGQRLNEKLFF. The CDR3 nucleotides are TGTGCCAGTAGTCCCGGACAGAGACTTAATGAAAAACTGTTTTTT.

The chain combines TRBV6-6 with TRBJ1-2; no reliable D call. Germline V gene data show CDR1 as MNHNY and CDR2 as SVGAGI (reference sequence). This CDR3 is built from 14 residues. The ends were cut back, 6 bases at V and 4 bases at J, with 15 bases in the middle. The CDR3 loop reads CASRDKRVSYGYTF. In DNA, the CDR3 is TGTGCCAGCAGAGACAAGCGGGTATCCTATGGCTACACCTTC.

The gene calls are TRBV5-6 and TRBJ1-5; possible D gene TRBD1, 5 bases. Between the trimmed V and J ends, which lost 0 bases and 4 bases, there was a span of 14 bases. Per the germline V gene, CDR1 is SGHDT and CDR2 is YYEEEE. This CDR3 has 16 residues. This CDR3 is CASSLGGGSKNQPQHF. For the CDR3, the DNA is TGTGCCAGCAGCTTGGGTGGGGGGAGTAAGAATCAGCCCCAGCATTTT.

This clone was counted a few times. The V and J genes are TRBV30 and TRBJ1-5; no clear D. This CDR3 has 14 residues. The germline CDR1 and CDR2 sequences are GTSNPN and SVGIG (reference sequence). Trimming cost V 1 base and J 0 bases, with 7 bases left between them. The CDR3, as DNA: TGTGCCTGGAGTGGGGGAGGTAGCAATCAGCCCCAGCATTTT. Its translation is CAWSGGGSNQPQHF.

The chain combines TRBV11-3 with TRBJ1-1; no reliable D call. V was shortened by 5 bases and J by 3 bases, with 16 bases between the two germline ends. The germline CDR1 and CDR2 sequences are SGHNT and YENEEA. CDR3 length equals 15 residues. DNA for the CDR3: TGTGCCAGCAGCCCAACCCGACGGGTTTACACTGAAGCTTTCTTT. Protein: CASSPTRRVYTEAFF.

This rearrangement joins TRBV2 to TRBJ1-5; 10 bases match TRBD1. There are 15 residues in the CDR3. V was pared by 8 bases and J by 0 bases, with 4 bases of the junction left unmatched. Per the germline V gene, CDR1 is SNHLY and CDR2 is FYNNEI. The CDR3 reads CASSRDRGSNQPQHF. CDR3 nucleotide sequence: TGTGCCAGCTCCCGGGACAGGGGTAGCAATCAGCCCCAGCATTTT.

The chain uses TRBV6-1 and TRBJ1-2; D is possibly TRBD1 (5 bases). CDR1 MNHNS and CDR2 SASEGT come from the germline V gene. The CDR3 sequence is 14 residues long. V gave up 2 bases and J gave up 7 bases, with 14 bases separating them. CDR3 protein: CASSELAGRIGYTF. CDR3 in DNA: TGTGCCAGCAGTGAATTGGCAGGGAGGATTGGCTACACCTTC.

This clone was seen just once. This CDR3 is CASSPHLTGSTEAFF. CDR3 in DNA: TGCGCCAGCAGCCCCCACTTGACAGGTAGCACTGAAGCTTTCTTT. This chain connects TRBV4-1 to TRBJ1-1, with a possible D match to TRBD1 (6 bases). V was pared by 4 bases and J by 4 bases, with 16 bases between. Germline CDR1 is MGHRA and CDR2 is YSYEKL. The CDR3 consists of 15 residues.

This chain joins TRBV6-1 and TRBJ2-5; D is possibly TRBD2 (6 bases). The CDR3 has 12 amino acids. Per the germline V gene, CDR1 is MNHNS and CDR2 is SASEGT. V lost 6 bases, J lost 5 bases, and 10 bases lay in between. CDR3 coding DNA: TGTGCCAGCAGCCAAGGAGGGGAGACCCAGTACTTC. This sequence encodes CASSQGGETQYF.

The chain employs TRBV30 and TRBJ2-3; 9 bases agree with TRBD2. This CDR3 region has 15 residues. The germline CDR1 and CDR2 sequences are GTSNPN and SVGIG (reference sequence). The trim removed 5 bases at V and 4 bases at J, leaving 10 bases unmatched. CDR3 sequence: CAWDIAGGRADTQYF. The CDR3 nucleotides are TGTGCCTGGGATATCGCGGGAGGGAGGGCAGATACGCAGTATTTT.

The chain links TRBV6-6 to TRBJ2-7; 7 nucleotides align to TRBD2. Losses at the gene ends were 6 bases for V and 2 bases for J; bases not matched to a gene: 7. The CDR3 totals 14 residues. Germline V gene lookup returns CDR1 MNHNY and CDR2 SVGAGI (reference sequence). In nucleotides, the CDR3 is TGTGCCAGCAGCCCACTGGCGGGGGCCTACGAGCAGTACGTC. Protein product: CASSPLAGAYEQYV.